The 19 T cell receptor beta chains in this list originate from one sample, sequenced in a study of blood T cell repertoires in COVID-19 (dated by TCRdb to about 2020). Library creation used the immunoSEQ multiplex PCR assay. TCRdb took this table from immuneACCESS and kept in-frame rearrangements with V and J called. Such tables lack part of the clones; where checked against another copy, unresolved V genes explain under half of the gap, and the rest is unexplained. Across this sample there are about 220,000 clones, with about 90% seen only once. Roughly 2% of the sample belongs to the ten largest clones. The sequenced sample was peripheral blood. These receptor sequences come from a man aged 40-49 years with active or convalescent COVID-19.

The rearrangement links TRBV25-1 to TRBJ1-6; D remains ambiguous. The V end lost 4 bases, the J end lost 6 bases, and 7 bases lay between the germline ends. The CDR3 has 13 residues. Germline assignment: CDR1 MGHDK and CDR2 SYGVNS. The CDR3 coding sequence is TGTGCCAGCAGTGGCTACAGTAATTCACCCCTCCACTTT. This gives the protein CASSGYSNSPLHF.

The chain's CDR3 is CASSYSSQSYEQYF. The CDR3 DNA is TGTGCCAGCAGTTACTCTTCCCAATCCTACGAGCAGTACTTC. The J gene is TRBJ2-7, the V gene TRBV6-5; D is undetermined. The germline V gene encodes CDR1 MNHEY and CDR2 SVGAGI. This CDR3 contains 14 residues. Trimming took 0 bases from V and 1 from J, leaving 7 bases between them.

The V gene is TRBV19, the J gene TRBJ2-5; TRBD2 matches at 7 bases. CDR1 is LNHDA, CDR2 SQIVND, per germline (reference sequence). The trim removed 6 bases at V and 5 bases at J, leaving 9 bases unmatched. This CDR3 region has 14 residues. The CDR3 here is CASRGGLPWETQYF. The CDR3 region has the DNA TGTGCCAGTAGGGGGGGACTACCTTGGGAGACCCAGTACTTC. The full variable domain, in which reference TRBV19 and TRBJ2-5 provide the parts outside the CDR3, is DGGITQSPKYLFRKEGQNVTLSCEQNLNHDAMYWYRQDPGQGLRLIYYSQIVNDFQKGDIAEGYSVSREKKESFPLTVTSAQKNPTAFYLCASRGGLPWETQYFGPGTRLLVL.

V gene TRBV4-2 combines with J gene TRBJ1-2; no firm D call. The V end lost 0 bases, the J end lost 1 base, and 9 bases lay between the germline ends. The germline V gene encodes CDR1 LGHNA and CDR2 YNFKEQ. This CDR3 is built from 15 residues. CDR3 in DNA: TGTGCCAGCAGCCAAGAGGAGGCGCTTAACTATGGCTACACCTTC. Translating it yields CASSQEEALNYGYTF.

The CDR3 is CAISESRGRERETQYF. Written as DNA, the CDR3 is TGTGCCATCAGTGAGTCTAGAGGACGGGAGAGGGAGACCCAGTACTTC. V gene TRBV10-3 combines with J gene TRBJ2-5; D might be TRBD2 (6 bases). This CDR3 comprises 16 residues. Germline V gene data show CDR1 as ENHRY and CDR2 as SYGVKD. V dropped 0 bases and J dropped 5 bases, with 16 bases sitting between them.

The chain is built from TRBV6-5 and TRBJ2-7; tentatively, D is TRBD1 (6 bases). V was shortened by 4 bases and J by 7 bases, with 20 bases between the two germline ends. The germline V gene has CDR1 MNHEY and CDR2 SVGAGI. The CDR3 contains 15 residues. The CDR3 spells CASSSPGAGFWEQYF. As DNA, the CDR3 is TGTGCCAGCAGTTCCCCAGGGGCCGGATTTTGGGAGCAGTACTTC.

V and J are TRBV4-1 and TRBJ2-1; 10 bases line up with TRBD1. Germline trimming cut 4 bases from V and 8 bases from J; bases unmatched to any gene: 11. Germline values: CDR1 MGHRA, CDR2 YSYEKL. CDR3 length equals 16 residues. This chain's CDR3 is CASSPRDRGYRHEQFF. Here the CDR3 DNA reads TGCGCCAGCAGCCCTAGGGACAGGGGATATAGACATGAGCAGTTCTTC.

The gene calls are TRBV29-1 and TRBJ1-1; tentative D call: TRBD1 (5 bases). Germline CDR1 reads SQVTM; CDR2 reads ANQGSEA. V lost 3 bases and J lost 1, with 9 bases in between. This CDR3 contains 13 residues. This chain's CDR3 is CSVDGRANTEAFF. The CDR3 DNA follows: TGCAGCGTTGATGGCAGGGCGAACACTGAAGCTTTCTTT.

The V gene is TRBV19, the J gene TRBJ1-1, with TRBD1 as a possible D gene (6 bases). The CDR3 contains 13 residues. Deletions cut 7 bases from V and 1 base from J, with 10 bases between. From germline, CDR1 is LNHDA and CDR2 SQIVND (reference sequence). The CDR3 region has the DNA TGTGCCAGTATCGGACAGTCGAACACTGAAGCTTTCTTT. This codes for CASIGQSNTEAFF.

This clone was observed once. The chain recombines TRBV6-5 with TRBJ2-5; D may be TRBD1 (6 bases). Germline CDR1 is MNHEY and CDR2 is SVGAGI. Trimming cost V 0 bases and J 7 bases, with 12 bases left between them. The CDR3 consists of 14 residues. CDR3 DNA: TGTGCCAGCAGTTACTCGATGACAGGAGGGACCCAGTACTTC. Translation: CASSYSMTGGTQYF.

This clone came up a few times. The chain combines TRBV6-5 with TRBJ1-1, with D perhaps TRBD1 (5 bases). The CDR3 has 13 residues. CDR1 and CDR2 (germline): MNHEY, SVGAGI. Trimming cost V 7 bases and J 0 bases, with 9 bases left between them. The DNA for the CDR3 is TGTGCCAGCAAAGGGACTCTGAACACTGAAGCTTTCTTT. It yields the protein CASKGTLNTEAFF.

This clone was observed a handful of times. The DNA of the CDR3 is TGTGCCAGCAGCTTAGAAGACAGGGGGAGGGAGCAGTACTTC. It codes for CASSLEDRGREQYF. The chain employs TRBV7-6 and TRBJ2-7, with 9 bases aligning to TRBD1. This CDR3 region has 14 residues. Trimming at V came to 1 base and at J to 7 bases, leaving 5 bases not matched to a gene. Per the germline V gene, CDR1 is SGHVS and CDR2 is FNYEAQ.

V is TRBV19 and J is TRBJ1-5; 7 bases are a match to TRBD1. CDR1 is LNHDA and CDR2 is SQIVND in the germline V gene (reference sequence). Losses at the gene ends were 3 bases for V and 5 bases for J; bases not matched to a gene: 4. The CDR3 loop spans 14 amino acids. CDR3 in amino acids: CASSIRGGYQPQHF. The CDR3 DNA reads as TGTGCCAGTAGTATTCGAGGGGGCTATCAGCCCCAGCATTTT.

This clone appeared once. The chain carries TRBV6-1 and TRBJ1-2; D is undetermined. The CDR3 runs 16 residues. Trimming took 1 base from V and 6 from J, leaving 18 bases between them. Germline V gene sequence: CDR1 MNHNS, CDR2 SASEGT. CDR3 sequence (DNA): TGTGCCAGCAGTGAAGGTCCCGCCCCCTGGCTGGATGGCTACACCTTC. As protein: CASSEGPAPWLDGYTF.

This chain uses TRBV5-1 with TRBJ2-1, with D perhaps TRBD1 (5 bases). V was clipped by 7 bases and J by 5 bases, with 13 bases between them. This CDR3 is 13 amino acids long. Looked up from germline, CDR1 is SGHRS and CDR2 is YFSETQ. CDR3 sequence (DNA): TGCGCCAGCCAACAGGAGCCTAACAATGAGCAGTTCTTC. Protein: CASQQEPNNEQFF.

The gene calls are TRBV7-6 and TRBJ1-1; 7 positions match TRBD1. Germline values: CDR1 SGHVS, CDR2 FNYEAQ. This CDR3 region has 14 residues. J lost 7 bases, V lost 5 bases, and 10 bases had no gene match. The CDR3 loop reads CASSPRDSRVEAFF. The CDR3, as DNA: TGTGCCAGCAGCCCCAGGGACAGCCGAGTTGAAGCTTTCTTT.

This rearrangement joins TRBV6-1 to TRBJ1-4; TRBD1 might be the D (5 bases). V was clipped by 2 bases and J by 5 bases, with 12 bases between them. CDR1 and CDR2 from the germline V gene are MNHNS and SASEGT. The CDR3 length is 15 residues. As DNA, the CDR3 is TGTGCCAGCAGTGAACGGCAGGGCCAGAATGAAAAACTGTTTTTT. Protein sequence: CASSERQGQNEKLFF.

For this clone: The junction departs from germline at one end; a sequencing error may be responsible. The genes are TRBV28 and TRBJ1-4, with 8 nucleotides matching TRBD1. The CDR3 totals 12 residues. Germline V gene data show CDR1 as MDHEN and CDR2 as SYDVKM. CDR3 DNA: TGTGCCAGCAGTCCGCCCCAGGGGGCGATAATTTTT. It translates to CASSPPQGAIIF.

The rearrangement links TRBV6-6 to TRBJ2-2; D is unresolved. Looked up from germline, CDR1 is MNHNY and CDR2 is SVGAGI (reference sequence). V gave up 2 bases and J gave up 4 bases, with 8 bases separating them. The CDR3 is made up of 14 amino acids. The CDR3 nucleotides are TGTGCCAGCAGTTACGAGACACCCACCGGGGAGCTGTTTTTT. Translating it yields CASSYETPTGELFF.